Following are 14 T cell receptor beta chains from one sample sequenced in a study of cytomegalovirus exposure and HLA in healthy donors. The PCR had 60 Vbeta and 13 Jbeta primers. The table came from immunoSEQ multiplex PCR; TCRdb's copy has only in-frame clones and leaves some out. Of 100,000 or so clones in the sample, roughly 80% are singletons; the top ten hold about 8.3%. Sequencing was carried out using PBMCs. The receptors were gathered from a woman between 35 and 50 years old in good health and CMV-seropositive.

The CDR3 is CASSHHTGELFF. CDR3 nucleotides: TGCGCCAGCAGCCACCATACCGGGGAGCTGTTTTTT. The gene calls are TRBV4-1 and TRBJ2-2; no clear D gene. The germline V and J ends were trimmed by 3 bases and 5 bases, with 4 bases remaining between them. CDR3 length: 12 residues. CDR1 and CDR2 (germline): MGHRA, YSYEKL.

CDR3 loop: CATSREWSSGRYQETQYF. CDR3 in DNA: TGTGCCACCAGCAGGGAATGGTCTAGCGGGAGATACCAAGAGACCCAGTACTTC. This sequence joins TRBV15 and TRBJ2-5; TRBD2 matches 10 bases. The germline V gene encodes CDR1 LNHNV and CDR2 YYDKDF (reference sequence). With V trimmed by 3 bases and J by 0 bases, 10 bases remained unmatched. The CDR3 has 18 amino acids.

The chain joins TRBV28 to TRBJ1-5; 7 bases line up with TRBD1. Germline V lookup: CDR1 MDHEN, CDR2 SYDVKM. The CDR3 contains 17 residues. Trimming at V came to 5 bases and at J to 0 bases, leaving 10 bases not matched to a gene. Written as DNA, the CDR3 is TGTGCCAGCAGTCCATGGACAGGATTTTATAGCAATCAGCCCCAGCATTTT. Translation gives CASSPWTGFYSNQPQHF.

The V gene is TRBV19, the J gene TRBJ2-1; possible D gene TRBD2, 5 bases. Germline lookup yields CDR1 LNHDA and CDR2 SQIVND (reference sequence). V was clipped by 11 bases and J by 8 bases, with 13 bases between them. The CDR3 spans 11 residues. This CDR3 is CADPPRDEQFF. The CDR3 region has the DNA TGTGCCGACCCCCCGAGGGATGAGCAGTTCTTC. The full variable domain, its missing parts supplied by reference TRBV19 and TRBJ2-1, is DGGITQSPKYLFRKEGQNVTLSCEQNLNHDAMYWYRQDPGQGLRLIYYSQIVNDFQKGDIAEGYSVSREKKESFPLTVTSAQKNPTAFYLCADPPRDEQFFGPGTRLTVL.

The rearrangement joins TRBV7-2 to TRBJ2-3, with D possibly matching TRBD2 (7 bases). There are 15 residues in the CDR3. Trimming left V 5 bases short and J 0 bases short, with 12 bases between. Per germline, CDR1 SGHTA and CDR2 FQGNSA. CDR3 sequence: CASSRGGSSTDTQYF. The CDR3 coding sequence is TGTGCCAGCAGCAGGGGGGGGTCTAGCACAGATACGCAGTATTTT.

V and J are TRBV6-5 and TRBJ1-1; D possibly corresponds to TRBD1 (6 bases). V lost 1 base and J lost 3, with 12 bases in between. The CDR3 is 15 amino acids. Germline CDR1 reads MNHEY; CDR2 reads SVGAGI. The CDR3 DNA is TGTGCCAGCAGTTACTGGGGAGGGGGGGACACTGAAGCTTTCTTT. Residues: CASSYWGGGDTEAFF.

V usage is TRBV5-1 and J usage is TRBJ1-1, with 10 positions matching TRBD1. This CDR3 has 14 residues. Germline V gene lookup returns CDR1 SGHRS and CDR2 YFSETQ. V dropped 2 bases and J dropped 6; count of bases not matched to a gene: 4. The CDR3, as DNA: TGCGCCAGCAGCTTAGGGACAGGGGAACCTGAAGCTTTCTTT. Translation: CASSLGTGEPEAFF.

The V gene is TRBV7-2, the J gene TRBJ1-1; 7 nucleotides match TRBD1. V shed 1 base, J shed 6 bases, and the junction held 5 bases outside the gene matches. Germline V gene lookup returns CDR1 SGHTA and CDR2 FQGNSA. CDR3 length: 14 amino acids. The CDR3 DNA sequence: TGTGCCAGCAGCTTAGTCGGCAGGGGGGCTGAAGCTTTCTTT. The encoded protein is CASSLVGRGAEAFF.

This chain links TRBV27 with TRBJ2-5; TRBD1 is a possible D gene (6 bases). TRBJ2-7 matches the DNA end more closely, so the J call is doubtful. The CDR3 loop spans 16 amino acids. Germline V gene data show CDR1 as MNHEY and CDR2 as SMNVEV (reference sequence). In DNA, the CDR3 is TGTGCCAGCAGTTTATCGACAGGTCTGCAGACCTACGAGCAGTACTTC. Its translation is CASSLSTGLQTYEQYF.

This CDR3 is CASSYSTGAGNTIYF. In DNA form, the CDR3 reads TGTGCCAGCAGTTACTCGACAGGAGCTGGAAACACCATATATTTT. This chain uses TRBV6-6 with TRBJ1-3, with a tentative D call TRBD1 (6 bases). Trimming removed 0 bases from V and 2 bases from J, with 8 bases in between. Per germline, CDR1 MNHNY and CDR2 SVGAGI (reference sequence). CDR3 length equals 15 residues.

This sequence joins TRBV5-1 and TRBJ1-3, with D hard to call. V was trimmed by 0 bases and J by 4 bases, leaving 5 bases between them. Germline assignment: CDR1 SGHRS and CDR2 YFSETQ. This CDR3 region has 13 residues. As DNA, the CDR3 is TGCGCCAGCAGCTTGGGGGCGGGAAACACCATATATTTT. It codes for CASSLGAGNTIYF.

The chain combines TRBV10-3 with TRBJ2-3; 9 bases fit TRBD1. There are 14 residues in the CDR3. The J segment lost 4 bases and the V segment lost 6 bases, leaving 5 bases of the junction unmatched. Germline lookup yields CDR1 ENHRY and CDR2 SYGVKD. CDR3 bases: TGTGCCATCAGGACGGGACAGGGATCAGATACGCAGTATTTT. It specifies CAIRTGQGSDTQYF.

J is TRBJ2-3 and V is TRBV11-3; 12 nucleotides line up with TRBD2. The CDR3 has 16 amino acids. The trim removed 1 base at V and 5 bases at J, leaving 4 bases unmatched. In germline, CDR1 is SGHNT, CDR2 YENEEA. The DNA of the CDR3 is TGTGCCAGCAGCTTAGTCCTAGCGGGAGGGCTAGATACGCAGTATTTT. Translated, it gives CASSLVLAGGLDTQYF. Full variable domain (remainder filled in from reference TRBV11-3 and TRBJ2-3): EAGVVQSPRYKIIEKKQPVAFWCNPISGHNTLYWYLQNLGQGPELLIRYENEEAVDDSQLPKDRFSAERLKGVDSTLKIQPAELGDSAVYLCASSLVLAGGLDTQYFGPGTRLTVL.

This rearrangement joins TRBV7-2 to TRBJ2-7; D unresolved. This CDR3 is 13 amino acids long. V was trimmed by 4 bases and J by 4 bases, leaving 11 bases between them. Per the germline V gene, CDR1 is SGHTA and CDR2 is FQGNSA. CDR3 loop: CASSSARQYEQYF. For the CDR3, the DNA is TGTGCCAGCAGCTCCGCGCGGCAGTACGAGCAGTACTTC.